A single sample is the source of the 17 T cell receptor beta chains below, sequenced in a study of blood T cell repertoires in COVID-19. The repertoire was sequenced with immunoSEQ multiplex PCR; TCRdb's copy has only in-frame clones and lacks some. The sample holds over 200,000 clones, 70% to 75% seen once. Sequencing used peripheral blood. The receptors were gathered from a woman aged 80 or older with acute or convalescent COVID-19.

This chain links TRBV29-1 with TRBJ2-2, with TRBD2 matching 7 bases. The germline V gene encodes CDR1 SQVTM and CDR2 ANQGSEA. Trimming took 7 bases from V and 7 from J; bases not matched to a gene: 6. There are 12 residues in the CDR3. CDR3 DNA: TGCAGCGCCCGCGGGGAGGGCGGGGAGCTGTTTTTT. Residues: CSARGEGGELFF.

This chain links TRBV5-1 with TRBJ1-2; tentatively, D is TRBD1 (6 bases). CDR1 SGHRS and CDR2 YFSETQ come from the germline V gene. V gave up 1 base and J gave up 13 bases, with 17 bases separating them. This CDR3 spans 13 amino acids. The CDR3 coding sequence is TGCGCCAGCAGCTTGTATTCGGCAGACAGGAGCACCTTC. Translation gives CASSLYSADRSTF.

V gene TRBV6-5 combines with J gene TRBJ2-5; 11 bases are shared with TRBD2. Germline CDR1 is MNHEY and CDR2 is SVGAGI. This CDR3 region has 14 residues. The J segment lost 4 bases and the V segment lost 7 bases, leaving 5 bases of the junction unmatched. The DNA for the CDR3 is TGTGCCAGCACCCCGGGACTAGCGGCAGAGACCCAGTACTTC. Protein: CASTPGLAAETQYF.

This chain links TRBV7-2 with TRBJ1-1, with 7 bases lining up with TRBD1. The V segment lost 1 base and the J segment 10 bases; nucleotides outside the gene matches: 9. Germline V gene data show CDR1 as SGHTA and CDR2 as FQGNSA. The CDR3 loop spans 14 amino acids. The CDR3 DNA reads as TGTGCCAGCAGCTTAGACGCTTCCAGGGGGGCAGCTTTCTTT. Its protein is CASSLDASRGAAFF.

This clone was seen once. The chain couples TRBV19 to TRBJ1-6, with D possibly matching TRBD1 (5 bases). CDR1 is LNHDA and CDR2 is SQIVND in the germline V gene (reference sequence). CDR3 length: 14 residues. The V and J ends lost 4 bases and 10 bases respectively, with 14 bases between them. The DNA of the CDR3 is TGTGCCAGTAGTACAGGGCCTTTAGGATCACCCCTCCACTTT. Translating gives CASSTGPLGSPLHF. The full variable domain, rest sourced from reference TRBV19 and TRBJ1-6, is DGGITQSPKYLFRKEGQNVTLSCEQNLNHDAMYWYRQDPGQGLRLIYYSQIVNDFQKGDIAEGYSVSREKKESFPLTVTSAQKNPTAFYLCASSTGPLGSPLHFGNGTRLTVT.

V usage is TRBV19 and J usage is TRBJ2-1; tentatively, D is TRBD2 (6 bases). V gave up 3 bases and J gave up 0 bases, with 15 bases separating them. Germline-derived CDR1 and CDR2 are LNHDA and SQIVND (reference sequence). This CDR3 region has 17 residues. This CDR3 reads CASSMGGGIISYNEQFF. As DNA, the CDR3 is TGTGCCAGTAGTATGGGGGGAGGAATCATCTCCTACAATGAGCAGTTCTTC.

The rearrangement joins TRBV10-3 to TRBJ2-2; TRBD1 matches at 8 bases. The junction had 8 bases not matched to a gene; V was cut back by 7 bases and J by 7 bases. Germline CDR1 and CDR2: ENHRY and SYGVKD. The CDR3 sequence is 14 residues long. The CDR3 DNA sequence: TGTGCCATCAAGGGGCAGGGGGCTAGCGGGGAGCTGTTTTTT. This translates into CAIKGQGASGELFF.

The CDR3 region has the DNA TGTGCCAGCAGCGTTTCCCCCGGACTAGCGGGCCAGAGCTCCTACAATGAGCAGTTCTTC. Amino acids: CASSVSPGLAGQSSYNEQFF. The genes are TRBV9 and TRBJ2-1, with TRBD2 matching 11 bases. The CDR3 totals 20 residues. V trimming: 2 bases; J trimming: 0 bases; junction bases outside the gene matches: 13. Germline V gene sequence: CDR1 SGDLS, CDR2 YYNGEE.

This clone has just one count. The chain joins TRBV6-5 to TRBJ2-3, with TRBD2 matching 13 bases. The germline gives CDR1 MNHEY, CDR2 SVGAGI. Trimming at V came to 4 bases and at J to 6 bases, leaving 4 bases not matched to a gene. The CDR3 sequence is 15 residues long. In DNA form, the CDR3 reads TGTGCCAGCAGTTCCGGACTAGCGGGAGCGGATACGCAGTATTTT. Translated, it gives CASSSGLAGADTQYF.

This sequence joins TRBV29-1 and TRBJ1-2; D not certain. This CDR3 spans 14 amino acids. The V gene lost 1 base and the J gene lost 4 bases, with 13 bases spanning the gap. Germline V CDR1 and CDR2: SQVTM, ANQGSEA. The CDR3 DNA follows: TGCAGCGTTGAAGTGGAGCCTAAAGCCTATGGCTACACCTTC. Encoded protein: CSVEVEPKAYGYTF.

This chain joins TRBV19 and TRBJ2-3, with D possibly TRBD2 on 6 matching bases. The V gene lost 3 bases and the J gene lost 1 base, with 11 bases spanning the gap. CDR1 is LNHDA, CDR2 SQIVND, per germline (reference sequence). This CDR3 spans 15 amino acids. CDR3 amino acids: CASSIVGGGTDTQYF. CDR3 DNA sequence: TGTGCCAGTAGTATTGTCGGCGGGGGCACAGATACGCAGTATTTT.

A word on this clone: The same CDR3 is also encoded by other DNA sequences in this sample. The chain has TRBV30 and TRBJ1-4; D is possibly TRBD1 (6 bases). Germline V gene sequence: CDR1 GTSNPN, CDR2 SVGIG (reference sequence). Trimming pared 3 bases from V and 1 base from J, leaving 9 bases between. The CDR3 is 14 amino acids. CDR3 sequence: CAWRTTGTNEKLFF. In DNA form, the CDR3 reads TGTGCCTGGAGGACGACAGGAACTAATGAAAAACTGTTTTTT.

The V call is TRBV2, the J call TRBJ1-2; D gene ambiguous. V was shortened by 7 bases and J by 4 bases, with 10 bases between the two germline ends. There are 12 residues in the CDR3. The germline CDR1 and CDR2 sequences are SNHLY and FYNNEI. The CDR3 DNA reads TGTGCCAGCAACCCACAGAGCTATGGCTACACCTTC. Protein sequence: CASNPQSYGYTF.

The CDR3 protein is CASSQAGGPGANVLTF. In DNA form, the CDR3 reads TGTGCCAGCAGCCAAGCGGGGGGACCAGGGGCCAACGTCCTGACTTTC. This chain connects TRBV3-1 (or the pseudogene TRBV3-2) to TRBJ2-6, with TRBD2 identical over 7 bases. The germline V gene encodes CDR1 LGHDT and CDR2 YNNKEL (reference sequence). The CDR3 has 16 residues. V lost 1 base, J lost 4 bases, and 4 bases stayed unmatched.

CDR3 sequence (DNA): TGTGCCAGCAGTACCTCCTCAGGGGGCGTCTACGAGCAGTACTTC. Protein product: CASSTSSGGVYEQYF. The chain couples TRBV28 to TRBJ2-7; 8 bases map to TRBD1. V lost 5 bases, J lost 3 bases, and 9 bases stayed unmatched. The CDR3 has 15 amino acids. In germline, CDR1 is MDHEN, CDR2 SYDVKM.

This chain connects TRBV5-4 to TRBJ2-2, with 8 bases fitting TRBD1. The CDR3 is made up of 15 amino acids. CDR1 and CDR2 from the germline V gene are SGHNT and YYREEE (reference sequence). V trimming: 3 bases; J trimming: 5 bases; junction bases outside the gene matches: 6. CDR3 sequence (DNA): TGTGCCAGCAGCTCGTGGACAGGGAGGACCGGGGAGCTGTTTTTT. It is translated as CASSSWTGRTGELFF.

The chain joins TRBV9 to TRBJ1-2, with 9 bases identical to TRBD1. V shed 0 bases and J 6 bases; nucleotides not matched to a gene: 6. The germline CDR1 and CDR2 sequences are SGDLS and YYNGEE. There are 15 residues in the CDR3. The CDR3 spells CASSVGGQGIDGYTF. Here the CDR3 DNA reads TGTGCCAGCAGCGTAGGGGGACAGGGTATAGATGGCTACACCTTC.